This TCR beta chain was recovered during a study of T cells in Graves' hyperthyroidism and ophthalmopathy. The CDR3 is made up of 16 amino acids. V shed 3 bases and J shed 1 base, with 13 bases lying between them. At least ten counts were recorded for this clonotype. It was RNA transcripts that yielded the amplified TCR beta CDR3 regions. When the TCR CDR3 underwent first-round RT-PCR, the HTBI primer set was used. TCRdb re-analysed the multiplex PCR reads in MiXCR, keeping a single row per CDR3 protein. Of a few hundred thousand distinct CDR3 sequences in the sample, about 14% were seen once. The sample was blood. The sequence was collected from a woman aged 25 to 45 with Graves' ophthalmopathy. The chain couples TRBV12-3 or TRBV12-4 to TRBJ1-5; D not certain. As DNA, the CDR3 is TGTGCCAGCAGTTTTGGGAACCGGCGGAGCAATCAGCCCCAGCATTTT. It encodes CASSFGNRRSNQPQHF.